Listed below are T cell receptor beta chains from one sample, sequenced in a study of T cells in Graves' hyperthyroidism and ophthalmopathy. TCRdb reprocessed the multiplex PCR reads via MiXCR and lists one record per CDR3 protein. The data hold some 550,000 distinct CDR3 sequences, with about 16% observed a single time. Sequencing input: blood. Source of these receptors: a middle-aged woman with Graves' ophthalmopathy. Each CDR3 is given with its conserved first and last residue. D genes are given only for firm matches. Not all rows give a size; the values are once, few, many and, for expanded clones, a class.

v_call,j_call,clone_size,d_call,cdr3_nt,cdr3_aa
TRBV20-1,TRBJ2-6,.,TRBD1,TGCAGTGCTACCCCAGGACAGGGGGCGGGCGGGGCCAACGTCCTGACTTTC,CSATPGQGAGGANVLTF
TRBV7-7,TRBJ1-4,few,TRBD1,TGTGCTAGCAGCTTGACCGGGACAGGGTTCGTGGGTACTAATGAAAAACTGTTTTTT,CASSLTGTGFVGTNEKLFF
TRBV3-1,TRBJ2-2,many,.,TGTGCCAGCACCTTGGACACCGGGGAGCTGTTTTTT,CASTLDTGELFF
TRBV24-1,TRBJ1-2,.,TRBD1,TGTGCCACCAGTGATCGTATGGATACAGGGGGAAACTATGGCTACACCTTC,CATSDRMDTGGNYGYTF
TRBV7-3,TRBJ2-1,.,.,TGTGCCAGCAGCCCCTCATTGACGGCCTACAATGAGCAGTTCTTC,CASSPSLTAYNEQFF
TRBV6-2/TRBV6-3,TRBJ1-2,few,TRBD1,TGTGCCAGCAGTTACTCGGCGACAGGGAACTATGGCTACACCTTC,CASSYSATGNYGYTF
TRBV28,TRBJ2-7,many,.,TGTGCCAGCAGTTCCCGGGACTTTTCCTACGAGCAGTACTTC,CASSSRDFSYEQYF
TRBV7-3,TRBJ2-1,many,TRBD2,TGTGCCAGCAGCGCGCAGCCGGGACTAGCCAGCAATGAGCAGTTCTTC,CASSAQPGLASNEQFF
TRBV3-1,TRBJ2-3,many,.,TGTGCCAGCGGTGGTCTCCGGCCCGCAGATACGCAGTATTTT,CASGGLRPADTQYF
TRBV27,TRBJ1-1,.,.,TGTGCCAGCAGTTTATCCCCTTGGCAGTGGAACACTGAAGCTTTCTTT,CASSLSPWQWNTEAFF
TRBV6-1,TRBJ2-3,many,.,TGTGCCAGCAGTGATTTCGAGGGACCAGATACGCAGTATTTT,CASSDFEGPDTQYF
TRBV19,TRBJ1-5,.,.,TGTGCCAGTAGTATTCTGGGGGAACTCAATCAGCCCCAGCATTTT,CASSILGELNQPQHF
TRBV12-3/TRBV12-4,TRBJ2-2,few,.,TGTGCCAGCAGTTCCCGAACCCGAACCGGGGAGCTGTTTTTT,CASSSRTRTGELFF
TRBV5-1,TRBJ1-4,few,.,TGCGCCAGCAGCTTGGAGAGGGGGACGCGGGATGAAAAACTGTTTTTT,CASSLERGTRDEKLFF
TRBV9,TRBJ2-1,.,TRBD2,TGTGCCAGCAGTCCAGGGCGGGGGACTTACAATGAGCAGTTCTTC,CASSPGRGTYNEQFF
TRBV10-2,TRBJ1-1,many,.,TGCGCCAGCAGTGAGTCGCTCCTAACCAGCTCTGAAGCTTTCTTT,CASSESLLTSSEAFF
TRBV18,TRBJ2-3,many,.,TGTGCCAGCTCACCTAGGGGTAACACAGATACGCAGTATTTT,CASSPRGNTDTQYF
TRBV15,TRBJ1-2,.,.,TGTGCCACCAGCAGAGGTCTGGGCGGGGACGGGACGGGCTACACCTTC,CATSRGLGGDGTGYTF
TRBV19,TRBJ1-1,few,.,TGTGCCAGTAGGAGGTTGGGGACTGAAGCTTTCTTT,CASRRLGTEAFF
TRBV30,TRBJ2-7,many,.,TGTGCCTCCCTACACGGGGACGAGCAGTACTTC,CASLHGDEQYF
TRBV6-2/TRBV6-3,TRBJ2-3,many,TRBD2,TGTGCCAGCAGCCAGAGCGGGGGGGCAACAGATACGCAGTATTTT,CASSQSGGATDTQYF
TRBV28,TRBJ1-2,many,TRBD1,TGTGCCAGCAGTTCGGCAGGGGGGGAAACCTATGGCTACACCTTC,CASSSAGGETYGYTF
TRBV7-3,TRBJ2-3,many,.,TGTGCCAGCAGTAGGCGAAATGAGGATACGCAGTATTTT,CASSRRNEDTQYF
TRBV5-1,TRBJ2-1,many,.,TGCGCCAGCAGCTTGCAGCAAACAGGCCTAACCTACAATGAGCAGTTCTTC,CASSLQQTGLTYNEQFF
TRBV28,TRBJ2-1,.,.,TGTGCCAGCAGTTTCCCCAGGTTTAGACGGGACGATGGGTACAATGAGCAGTTCTTC,CASSFPRFRRDDGYNEQFF
TRBV28,TRBJ1-2,few,.,TGTGCCAGCAAGGGGCAACACTGGAAGGGCTACACCTTC,CASKGQHWKGYTF
TRBV5-8,TRBJ2-5,many,TRBD2,TGTGCCAGCAGCTCGGGACTAGCGGGGCAATTCCAAGAGACCCAGTACTTC,CASSSGLAGQFQETQYF
TRBV12-3/TRBV12-4,TRBJ1-2,many,.,TGTGCCAGCAGCTTCGGGACCGGTGGCTACACCTTC,CASSFGTGGYTF
TRBV11-2,TRBJ1-1,many,.,TGTGCCAGCAGCTACTGGAGCGGACAGAACACTGAAGCTTTCTTT,CASSYWSGQNTEAFF
TRBV28,TRBJ2-7,few,.,TGTGCCAGCAGCCAGGTGTCCTACGAGCAGTACTTC,CASSQVSYEQYF
TRBV19,TRBJ1-5,many,.,TGTGCCAGTAGTATGATGGGGGGTAGCAATCAGCCCCAGCATTTT,CASSMMGGSNQPQHF
TRBV9,TRBJ1-1,.,TRBD1,TGTGCCAGCAGCGCCATGGATGACAGGGGGTTATCTGAAGCTTTCTTT,CASSAMDDRGLSEAFF
TRBV3-1,TRBJ2-7,.,TRBD2,TGTGCCAGCAGCCTCACAGCCCCCAGGACTAGCGAGTCCTACGAGCAGTACTTC,CASSLTAPRTSESYEQYF
TRBV29-1,TRBJ2-1,.,TRBD2,TGCAGCGCGGATGATGAATGGCCCCTTGCGGGAGGCGGGAATGAGCAGTTCTTC,CSADDEWPLAGGGNEQFF